This T cell receptor beta chain was sequenced for a study of shared clonotypes between healthy human individuals. Terminally differentiated effector memory CD45RA+ cells were left out of the naive CD8 fraction, which was CD45RO-negative and positively selected for CCR7. Trimming shortened V by 1 base and J by 1 base, and 8 bases separated the two germline ends. Germline CDR1 reads MGHRA; CDR2 reads YSYEKL. The CDR3 consists of 15 residues. TCRdb's table, derived via immunoSEQ multiplex PCR, lists solely in-frame clones and lacks some. The sample consists of nearly 2 million clones, less than 95% of them appearing once. To note about this clone: Other DNA sequences within the sample encode an identical CDR3.

This sequence originates from a young man in good health. The sample comprised naive CD8+ T cells sorted from blood. The J gene is TRBJ1-5, the V gene TRBV4-1, with D unclear. CDR3 sequence: CASSQGPGSNQPQHF. The DNA for the CDR3 is TGCGCCAGCAGCCAAGGGCCCGGGAGCAATCAGCCCCAGCATTTT.